Below are 4 T cell receptor beta chains sequenced from a single sample in a study of blood T cells in healthy people across ages. With a J-beta primer mix and a sample-barcoded 5' primer, a second PCR ran about 6 to 11 cycles. TCRdb analysed the 5' RACE reads with MiXCR anew, one entry per CDR3 protein. The sample shows about 1.7 million distinct CDR3 sequences, 25% to 30% of them seen only once. Sequences were obtained from blood. The receptors originated from a woman aged 25 to 45 in good health.

This clonotype was detected a few times. This sequence joins TRBV5-1 and TRBJ1-4; D remains unclear. Per the germline V gene, CDR1 is SGHRS and CDR2 is YFSETQ. V lost 4 bases and J lost 4, with 8 bases in between. CDR3 length: 13 amino acids. The CDR3 DNA reads TGCGCCAGCAGCCCCGGGAATAATGAAAAACTGTTTTTT. This codes for CASSPGNNEKLFF.

DNA of the CDR3: TGCAGTGCTACCCACGTAGCGGTACACAATGAGCAGTTCTTC. It codes for CSATHVAVHNEQFF. The chain couples TRBV20-1 to TRBJ2-1; maybe TRBD2 (6 bases). Germline loops: CDR1 DFQATT, CDR2 SNEGSKA (reference sequence). V was cut by 4 bases and J by 5 bases, with 15 bases left in between. The CDR3 has 14 residues.

The chain couples TRBV2 to TRBJ1-5; a possible D gene is TRBD1 (5 bases). With 6 bases removed from V and 3 bases from J, the gap between germline ends came to 9 bases. Germline V gives CDR1 SNHLY, CDR2 FYNNEI. There are 13 residues in the CDR3. The CDR3 reads CASRGRANQPQHF. CDR3 nucleotides: TGTGCCAGCAGGGGCAGGGCCAATCAGCCCCAGCATTTT.

This clonotype showed up just a few times. The V call is TRBV12-3 or TRBV12-4, the J call TRBJ2-3; TRBD2 matches 8 bases. CDR3 length equals 14 residues. J was trimmed by 5 bases and V by 8 bases; bases with no gene match: 9. The CDR3 coding sequence is TGTGCCAGCTCTCCGGGACTAGACATAGATACGCAGTATTTT. It encodes CASSPGLDIDTQYF.